This TCR beta chain was captured by sequencing in a study of blood T cell repertoires in COVID-19. Looking at the study overall: The samples span acute and convalescent COVID-19 from the United States, Italy and Spain. From T cells, B-cell-depleted T cells, or PBMCs came the material, which was cDNA or gDNA.

The germline V and J ends were trimmed by 5 bases and 3 bases, with 13 bases remaining between them. The CDR3 covers 15 residues. Per germline, CDR1 SGHTA and CDR2 FQGNSA. In the authors' workflow: For nucleated cells, counts were estimated from reference gene primer amplification. Using immunoSEQ multiplex PCR, the repertoire was profiled, and TCRdb retains in-frame clones only, with some absent. For V, J and clone size, that table is used; D and trimming come from the DNA. The sample consists of approximately 110,000 clones, approximately 80% of them appearing once. Input material: peripheral blood. This TCR came from a man between 65 and 85 years old with active or convalescent COVID-19. The chain carries TRBV7-2 and TRBJ1-4; D call uncertain. The CDR3 protein is CASSLSGSANEKLFF. The CDR3 bases are TGTGCCAGCAGCCTCAGCGGGTCGGCTAATGAAAAACTGTTTTTT. Combining the CDR3 with reference TRBV7-2 and TRBJ1-4 gives the whole variable domain GAGVSQSPSNKVTEKGKDVELRCDPISGHTALYWYRQSLGQGLEFLIYFQGNSAPDKSGLPSDRFSAERTGGSVSTLTIQRTQQEDSAVYLCASSLSGSANEKLFFGSGTQLSVL.